A single sample is the source of the 10 T cell receptor beta chains below, sequenced in a study of blood T cell repertoires in COVID-19. Produced via immunoSEQ multiplex PCR; TCRdb's table is partial and in-frame only. The sample shows 150,000 to 200,000 clones, around 80% of them seen only once. The sequenced material came from peripheral blood. These receptors were taken from a man in his 70s with active or convalescent COVID-19.

Only a few counts were recorded for this clone. The V call is TRBV6-2 or TRBV6-3, the J call TRBJ2-4; 8 bases map to TRBD1. The CDR3 sequence is 16 residues long. The germline V gene encodes CDR1 MNHEY and CDR2 SVGEGT. Unmatched junction bases numbered 7, after V lost 6 bases and J lost 0 bases. The CDR3 loop is CASSPQGAQAKNIQYF. CDR3 nucleotides: TGTGCCAGCAGCCCTCAGGGGGCGCAAGCCAAAAACATTCAGTACTTC.

This chain uses TRBV4-1 with TRBJ2-5; 12 bases map to TRBD1. The CDR3 length is 15 residues. With V trimmed by 3 bases and J by 5 bases, 4 bases remained unmatched. Germline V gives CDR1 MGHRA, CDR2 YSYEKL. The chain's CDR3 is CASSQGQGADETQYF. As DNA, the CDR3 is TGCGCCAGCAGCCAGGGACAGGGGGCAGATGAGACCCAGTACTTC.

This clone is a singleton in its sample. The chain joins TRBV6-5 to TRBJ1-1; unclear D gene. The V end was cut by 5 bases, the J end by 11 bases, with 18 bases between. The CDR3 covers 13 residues. Germline CDR1 MNHEY, CDR2 SVGAGI. In DNA form, the CDR3 reads TGTGCCAGCAGTCACCCTAATCAATTCGGGGCTTTCTTT. Residues: CASSHPNQFGAFF.

The chain uses TRBV30 and TRBJ1-1; D is unclear. In germline, CDR1 is GTSNPN, CDR2 SVGIG (reference sequence). This CDR3 is 15 amino acids long. Trimming removed 2 bases from V and 4 bases from J, with 17 bases in between. CDR3 residues: CAWSKSPRAGTEAFF. The CDR3 nucleotides are TGTGCCTGGAGTAAGTCCCCTCGGGCGGGCACTGAAGCTTTCTTT.

The V call is TRBV14, the J call TRBJ2-7; no clear D. Trimming cost V 2 bases and J 3 bases, with 2 bases left between them. Per the germline V gene, CDR1 is SGHDN and CDR2 is FVKESK. The CDR3 is made up of 11 amino acids. DNA for the CDR3: TGTGCCAGCAGCCAACACTACGAGCAGTACTTC. As protein: CASSQHYEQYF.

In its sample, this clone was seen once. The rearrangement links TRBV2 to TRBJ2-5; the D gene is possibly TRBD1 (6 bases). Germline V gene lookup returns CDR1 SNHLY and CDR2 FYNNEI. V lost 6 bases and J 2 bases, leaving 10 bases between the germline ends. CDR3 length: 13 amino acids. CDR3 sequence reads: CASSGTRQETQYF. The CDR3 coding sequence is TGTGCCAGCAGCGGGACACGACAAGAGACCCAGTACTTC.

In this sample, this clone turned up once. The CDR3 protein is CASSLKLAKNTGELFF. The CDR3 DNA sequence: TGTGCCAGCAGCTTAAAACTAGCGAAGAACACCGGGGAGCTGTTTTTT. The chain carries TRBV7-8 and TRBJ2-2, with 7 bases that match TRBD2. CDR1 and CDR2 (germline): SGHVS, FQNEAQ. The junction had 4 bases not matched to a gene; V was cut back by 2 bases and J by 1 base. The CDR3 length is 16 residues.

This clone showed up just a few times. The rearrangement uses TRBV9 and TRBJ1-2; no clear D. Trimming pared 1 base from V and 8 bases from J, leaving 12 bases between. CDR1 and CDR2 from the germline V gene are SGDLS and YYNGEE. This CDR3 spans 13 amino acids. The CDR3, as DNA: TGTGCCAGCAGCGTAAATAATGCGGCCGGCTACACCTTC. Its protein is CASSVNNAAGYTF.

The rearrangement uses TRBV7-2 and TRBJ2-2; D remains ambiguous. The CDR3 totals 14 residues. Trimming stripped 1 base from V and 5 bases from J, with 8 bases between. The germline V gene has CDR1 SGHTA and CDR2 FQGNSA. CDR3 residues: CASSLGHSTGELFF. The CDR3 DNA follows: TGTGCCAGCAGCTTAGGACACAGTACCGGGGAGCTGTTTTTT. Filled out from reference TRBV7-2 and TRBJ2-2, the complete variable domain reads GAGVSQSPSNKVTEKGKDVELRCDPISGHTALYWYRQSLGQGLEFLIYFQGNSAPDKSGLPSDRFSAERTGGSVSTLTIQRTQQEDSAVYLCASSLGHSTGELFFGEGSRLTVL.

The gene calls are TRBV5-1 and TRBJ2-3; 14 bases map to TRBD2. From germline, CDR1 is SGHRS and CDR2 YFSETQ. Losses at the gene ends were 4 bases for V and 4 bases for J; bases not matched to a gene: 5. The CDR3 is 16 amino acids. CDR3 DNA: TGCGCCAGCAGCCAAGGACTAGCGGGGGGCCCAGATACGCAGTATTTT. Its translation: CASSQGLAGGPDTQYF.